This is a list of T cell receptor beta chains from one sample in a study of shared clonotypes between healthy human individuals. This table comes from immunoSEQ multiplex PCR, and its TCRdb copy is limited to in-frame clones, with some not included. The data show 1.6 million or so clones, with 97% to 99% seen just once and 0.36% held by the top ten. Sequenced sample: naive CD4+ T cells sorted from blood. These receptors were collected from a man aged 25 to 40 in good health. CDR3s include the opening cysteine and the closing phenylalanine or tryptophan. Fields, in order: clone size, D gene, J gene, V gene, CDR3 length, CDR3 protein, CDR3 DNA. A D gene is named only where the DNA matches it firmly. Size tells how often a clone was seen (once, few, many) or the class of an expanded clone, and some rows leave it out.

>-|TRBD2|TRBJ2-5|TRBV5-1|14
CASSLGVAGETQYF
TGCGCCAGCAGCTTGGGGGTAGCGGGCGAGACCCAGTACTTC
>once|-|TRBJ2-2|TRBV10-2|17
CASSESGPIWNTGELFF
TGCGCCAGCAGTGAGTCAGGACCGATCTGGAACACCGGGGAGCTGTTTTTT
>-|TRBD1|TRBJ1-4|TRBV7-9|14
CASSLGQGYGKLFF
TGTGCCAGCAGCTTAGGACAGGGCTATGGAAAACTGTTTTTT
>-|TRBD2|TRBJ2-7|TRBV18|15
CASSLSSGRVNEQYF
TGTGCCAGCTCACTCAGTAGCGGGAGGGTTAACGAGCAGTACTTC
>-|TRBD2|TRBJ2-1|TRBV5-1|14
CASSLVAGVNEQFF
TGCGCCAGCAGCTTGGTCGCGGGAGTCAATGAGCAGTTCTTC
>-|-|TRBJ1-2|TRBV6-5|14
CASSYSTQGGGYTF
TGTGCCAGCAGTTACTCGACGCAGGGTGGTGGCTACACCTTC
>-|TRBD2|TRBJ2-3|TRBV5-1|17
CASSYGLAGVVTDTQYF
TGCGCCAGCAGCTATGGACTAGCGGGAGTCGTCACAGATACGCAGTATTTT
>once|-|TRBJ2-3|TRBV5-1|15
CASTLGDLNTDTQYF
TGCGCCAGCACCCTGGGGGACTTAAACACAGATACGCAGTATTTT
>once|-|TRBJ2-1|TRBV4-3|15
CASSQDLTEYNEQFF
TGCGCCAGCAGCCAAGATCTTACAGAATACAATGAGCAGTTCTTC
>-|-|TRBJ2-2|TRBV5-1|13
CASSYGNAGELFF
TGCGCCAGCAGCTATGGAAACGCCGGGGAGCTGTTTTTT
>-|TRBD1|TRBJ1-2|TRBV5-4|15
CASSSPGQANYGYTF
TGTGCCAGCAGCTCCCCCGGACAGGCCAACTATGGCTACACCTTC
>-|-|TRBJ2-1|TRBV10-3|15
CAISGRGVGNDEQFF
TGTGCCATCAGTGGCAGGGGTGTTGGGAATGATGAGCAGTTCTTC
>-|-|TRBJ2-2|TRBV7-9|14
CASSLGTVTGELFF
TGTGCCAGCAGCTTAGGGACAGTCACCGGGGAGCTGTTTTTT
>-|-|TRBJ2-7|TRBV6-5|13
CASSYPGRDEQYF
TGTGCCAGCAGTTACCCGGGGAGAGACGAGCAGTACTTC
>once|-|TRBJ1-3|TRBV15|18
CATSRDLISALSGNTIYF
TGTGCCACCAGCAGAGATCTTATTTCGGCCCTCTCTGGAAACACCATATATTTT
>-|-|TRBJ2-7|TRBV6-5|16
CASSYSRLAEIYEQYF
TGTGCCAGCAGTTACTCGAGATTAGCGGAAATATACGAGCAGTACTTC
>-|-|TRBJ2-3|TRBV5-5|16
CASSRLTGPSTDTQYF
TGTGCCAGCAGCCGCCTAACGGGACCTAGCACAGATACGCAGTATTTT
>-|TRBD1|TRBJ2-5|TRBV7-9|14
CASSSNRGQETQYF
TGTGCCAGCAGTTCCAACAGGGGGCAAGAGACCCAGTACTTC
>-|TRBD1|TRBJ2-3|TRBV5-1|15
CASSLTGQSTDTQYF
TGCGCCAGCAGCTTGACGGGACAGAGCACAGATACGCAGTATTTT
>-|-|TRBJ2-2|TRBV7-6|13
CASKRAVLGELFF
TGTGCCAGCAAAAGGGCAGTTCTCGGGGAGCTGTTTTTT
>-|-|TRBJ2-1|TRBV7-2|15
CASSLDKLAYNEQFF
TGTGCCAGCAGCTTAGACAAGCTAGCCTACAATGAGCAGTTCTTC
>-|TRBD1|TRBJ2-7|TRBV7-6|15
CASSSSMTGSGEQYF
TGTGCCAGCAGCTCCTCTATGACAGGGTCGGGCGAGCAGTACTTC
>-|-|TRBJ2-1|TRBV27|16
CASSLPGSRRPNEQFF
TGTGCCAGCAGTTTACCCGGATCCCGGAGACCCAATGAGCAGTTCTTC
>-|-|TRBJ2-3|TRBV11-3|11
CASRSGDTQYF
TGTGCCAGCAGATCGGGAGATACGCAGTATTTT
>-|-|TRBJ2-5|TRBV7-9|17
CASSLGVGGRSQETQYF
TGTGCCAGCAGCTTAGGCGTGGGGGGACGGAGCCAAGAGACCCAGTACTTC
>-|-|TRBJ2-2|TRBV4-1|16
CASSQVGPSNTGELFF
TGCGCCAGCAGCCAGGTTGGGCCGTCGAACACCGGGGAGCTGTTTTTT
>-|TRBD2|TRBJ2-5|TRBV15|15
CATSTVLAGLETQYF
TGTGCCACCAGCACGGTACTAGCGGGATTAGAGACCCAGTACTTC
>-|-|TRBJ1-5|TRBV30|15
CAWSVAGVSNQPQHF
TGTGCCTGGAGTGTAGCAGGGGTTAGCAATCAGCCCCAGCATTTT
>-|TRBD2|TRBJ2-1|TRBV19|19
CASSIGGAGGPPKYNEQFF
TGTGCCAGTAGTATAGGGGGAGCGGGAGGACCCCCAAAATACAATGAGCAGTTCTTC
>-|TRBD1|TRBJ2-7|TRBV7-2|15
CASSLDPGGSYEQYF
TGTGCCAGCAGCTTAGACCCAGGGGGCAGCTACGAGCAGTACTTC
>-|TRBD1|TRBJ1-2|TRBV11-3|14
CASSLNRGHYGYTF
TGTGCCAGCAGCTTAAACAGGGGACACTATGGCTACACCTTC